The text below deals with one T cell receptor beta chain. Its matching antigen is unknown. Data came from immunoSEQ multiplex PCR; TCRdb stores just in-frame clones and leaves some out. This table holds some 85,000 clones, around nine tenths found once. This specimen comes from a study of OX40 agonist ivuxolimab in advanced cancers. For the study at large: The study treated patients with ivuxolimab, an agonistic anti-OX40 (CD134) antibody. The group had a mean age of approximately 60 years, ranged from roughly 20 to 80, and was roughly 83% male. Whole-study results and caveats: Expanded clones tended on average to be more numerous among CD8+ T cells than CD4+.

Germline loops: CDR1 SEHNR, CDR2 FQNEAQ (reference sequence). The length of the CDR3 is 18 residues. V was shortened by 8 bases and J by 3 bases, with 28 bases between the two germline ends. The chain is built from TRBV7-9 and TRBJ1-1; D is ambiguous. The TCR sequence derives from an adult with an advanced solid tumor such as melanoma, head and neck, liver or kidney cancer. The sequencing used CD4+ or CD8+ T cells sorted from blood, collected in a trial of the OX40 agonist ivuxolimab. CDR3 residues: CASLPKGSGARRDTEAFF. The DNA for the CDR3 is TGTGCCAGCTTGCCTAAAGGTAGCGGAGCTCGGAGAGACACTGAAGCTTTCTTT.